This section outlines one T cell receptor beta chain sequence together with its context. The length of the CDR3 is 14 residues. Germline loops: CDR1 SNHLY, CDR2 FYNNEI. The V gene end was trimmed by 6 bases and the J gene end by 8 bases; junction bases not matched to a gene: 7. The sample comes from a study of blood T cell repertoires in COVID-19. Study background: Sources were T cells, B-cell-depleted T cells, or PBMCs; the material itself was cDNA or gDNA.

As handled by the study authors: Nucleated cell number was recorded as an estimate derived from reference gene primer amplification. Assay: immunoSEQ multiplex PCR; the TCRdb copy retains only in-frame clones and omits some. V and J calls and clone size are copied from that table; D and trimming were computed from the DNA. The sample records 100,000 to 150,000 clones, roughly 85% being singletons. One Seattle source followed patients from active infection through their disease course. This chain links TRBV2 with TRBJ1-4, with 9 nucleotides matching TRBD1. Sequenced: peripheral blood. This TCR came from a woman older than 75 with COVID-19, enrolled during active disease. The CDR3 nucleotides read TGTGCCAGCAGCGCCGGGACAGGGAAGGAAAAACTGTTTTTT. Translated: CASSAGTGKEKLFF.